Listed below are T cell receptor beta chains from one sample, sequenced in a study of cytomegalovirus exposure and HLA in healthy donors. Assay used: immunoSEQ multiplex PCR; TCRdb lists only in-frame clones, some missing. Of roughly 200,000 clones detected, roughly 85% appear once; the ten largest clones hold about 2.5%. The sequenced sample consisted of PBMCs. The receptors shown here come from a woman aged 45-59 years in good health and CMV-seronegative. Each CDR3 is given with its conserved first and last residue. The D gene is left open where the match is weak. Clone size appears in some rows only: once, few, many, or a class for an expanded clone.

length	D	V	size	J	CDR3	DNA
16	TRBD1	TRBV27	NA	TRBJ2-5	CASSSSGTGGVGTQYF	TGTGCCAGCAGTTCATCCGGGACAGGGGGCGTGGGGACCCAGTACTTC
15	NA	TRBV7-9	NA	TRBJ1-1	CASSLGGLGNTEAFF	TGTGCCAGCAGCTTGGGAGGGCTTGGGAACACTGAAGCTTTCTTT
13	NA	TRBV15	NA	TRBJ2-7	CATSRDPKYEQYF	TGTGCCACCAGCAGAGATCCTAAATACGAGCAGTACTTC
14	NA	TRBV5-6	NA	TRBJ1-1	CTSSLGRRNTEAFF	TGTACCAGCAGCTTGGGACGGAGGAACACTGAAGCTTTCTTT
16	TRBD1	TRBV28	once	TRBJ2-7	CASSPPGGQGGREQYF	TGTGCCAGCAGTCCGCCGGGGGGACAGGGGGGGAGGGAGCAGTACTTC
15	NA	TRBV10-1	NA	TRBJ1-1	CAQRGGGVWDTEAFF	TGCGCTCAGCGGGGGGGTGGAGTATGGGACACTGAAGCTTTCTTT
14	NA	TRBV5-1	NA	TRBJ1-1	CASSHSGGSTEAFF	TGCGCCAGCAGCCACAGCGGGGGGAGCACTGAAGCTTTCTTT
13	NA	TRBV18	NA	TRBJ2-2	CASSARVTGELFF	TGTGCCAGCTCAGCTCGGGTCACCGGGGAGCTGTTTTTT
11	NA	TRBV19	NA	TRBJ1-3	CASWSGNTIYF	TGTGCCAGTTGGAGTGGAAACACCATATATTTT
13	NA	TRBV18	NA	TRBJ2-3	CASFTSGTDTQYF	TGTGCCAGCTTTACCAGTGGCACAGATACGCAGTATTTT
17	TRBD2	TRBV27	NA	TRBJ2-2	CASSPSSSGRAPGELFF	TGTGCCAGCAGTCCCTCTTCTAGCGGGAGGGCCCCCGGGGAGCTGTTTTTT
14	NA	TRBV18	once	TRBJ2-7	CASSHGDITYEQYF	TGTGCCAGCTCCCACGGGGATATTACCTACGAGCAGTACTTC
16	NA	TRBV18	NA	TRBJ2-1	CASSPPGVSSYNEQFF	TGTGCCAGCTCACCACCAGGGGTTAGCTCCTACAATGAGCAGTTCTTC
14	TRBD2	TRBV5-1	NA	TRBJ2-7	CASSLPGGGDEQYF	TGCGCCAGCAGCTTGCCGGGAGGCGGAGACGAGCAGTACTTC